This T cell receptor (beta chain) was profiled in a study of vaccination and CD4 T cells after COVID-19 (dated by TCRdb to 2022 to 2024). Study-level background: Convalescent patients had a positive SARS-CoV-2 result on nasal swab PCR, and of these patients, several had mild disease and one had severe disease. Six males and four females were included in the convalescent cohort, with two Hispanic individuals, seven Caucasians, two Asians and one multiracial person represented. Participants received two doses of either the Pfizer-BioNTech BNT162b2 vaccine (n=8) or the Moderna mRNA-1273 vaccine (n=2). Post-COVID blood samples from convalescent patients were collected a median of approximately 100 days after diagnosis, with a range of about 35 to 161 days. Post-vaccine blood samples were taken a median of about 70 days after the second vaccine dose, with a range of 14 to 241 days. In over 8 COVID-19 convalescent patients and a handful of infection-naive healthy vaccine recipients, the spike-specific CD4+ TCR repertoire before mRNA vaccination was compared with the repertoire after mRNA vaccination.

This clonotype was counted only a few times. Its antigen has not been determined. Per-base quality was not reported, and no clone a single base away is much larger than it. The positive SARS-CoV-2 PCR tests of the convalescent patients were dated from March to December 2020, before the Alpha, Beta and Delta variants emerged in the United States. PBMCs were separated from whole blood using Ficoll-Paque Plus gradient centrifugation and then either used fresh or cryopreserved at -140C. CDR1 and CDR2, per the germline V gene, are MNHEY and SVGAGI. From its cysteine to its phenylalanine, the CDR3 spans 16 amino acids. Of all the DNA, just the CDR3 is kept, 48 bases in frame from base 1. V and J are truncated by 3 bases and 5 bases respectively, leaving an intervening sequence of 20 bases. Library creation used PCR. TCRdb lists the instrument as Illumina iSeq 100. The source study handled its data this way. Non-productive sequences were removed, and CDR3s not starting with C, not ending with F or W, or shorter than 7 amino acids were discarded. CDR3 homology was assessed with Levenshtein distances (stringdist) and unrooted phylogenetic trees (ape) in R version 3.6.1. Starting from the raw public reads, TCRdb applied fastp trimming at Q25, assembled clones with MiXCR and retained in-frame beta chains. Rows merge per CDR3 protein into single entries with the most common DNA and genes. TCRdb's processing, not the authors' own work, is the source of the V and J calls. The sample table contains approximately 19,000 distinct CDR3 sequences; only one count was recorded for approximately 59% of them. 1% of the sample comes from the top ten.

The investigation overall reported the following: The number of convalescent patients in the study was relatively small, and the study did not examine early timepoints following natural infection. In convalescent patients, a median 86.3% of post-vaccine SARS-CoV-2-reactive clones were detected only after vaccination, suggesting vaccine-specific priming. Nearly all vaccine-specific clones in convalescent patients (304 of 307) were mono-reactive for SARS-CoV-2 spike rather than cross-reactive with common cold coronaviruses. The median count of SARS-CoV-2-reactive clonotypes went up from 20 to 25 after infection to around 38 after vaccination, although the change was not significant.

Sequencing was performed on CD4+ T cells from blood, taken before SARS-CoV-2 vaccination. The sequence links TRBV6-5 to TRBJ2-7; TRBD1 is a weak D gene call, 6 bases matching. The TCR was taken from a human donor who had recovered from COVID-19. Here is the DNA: TGTGCCAGCAGTTATGACTTGCGGGCAGGGGAGCACGAGCAGTACTTC. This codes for CASSYDLRAGEHEQYF.